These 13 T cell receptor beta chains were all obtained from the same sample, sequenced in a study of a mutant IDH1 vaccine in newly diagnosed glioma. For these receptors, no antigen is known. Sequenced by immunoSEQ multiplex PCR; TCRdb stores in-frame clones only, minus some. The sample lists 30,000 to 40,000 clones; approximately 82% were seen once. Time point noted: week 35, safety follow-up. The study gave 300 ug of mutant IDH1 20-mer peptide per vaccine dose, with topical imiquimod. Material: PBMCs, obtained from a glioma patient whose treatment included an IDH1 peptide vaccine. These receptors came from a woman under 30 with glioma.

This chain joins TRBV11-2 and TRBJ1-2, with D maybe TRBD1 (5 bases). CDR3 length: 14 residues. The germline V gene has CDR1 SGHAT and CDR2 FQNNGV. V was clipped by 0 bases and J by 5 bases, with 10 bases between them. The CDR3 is CASSLEPGPYGYTF. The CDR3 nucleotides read TGTGCCAGCAGCTTAGAGCCAGGGCCGTATGGCTACACCTTC.

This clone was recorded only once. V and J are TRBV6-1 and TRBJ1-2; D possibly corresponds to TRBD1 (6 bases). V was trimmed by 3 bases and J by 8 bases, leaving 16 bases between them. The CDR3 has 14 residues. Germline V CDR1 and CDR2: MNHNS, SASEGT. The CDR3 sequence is CASSDNWQGYGYTF. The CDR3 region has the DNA TGTGCCAGCAGTGATAATTGGCAGGGGTACGGCTACACCTTC.

The CDR3 DNA follows: TGTGCCAGCTCACCAATGACAGGGGCGGACACTGAAGCTTTCTTT. Translation: CASSPMTGADTEAFF. This sequence joins TRBV18 and TRBJ1-1; 8 positions match TRBD1. CDR1 is KGHSH, CDR2 LQKENI, per germline. V shed 2 bases, J shed 3 bases, and the junction held 5 bases outside the gene matches. The CDR3 is 15 residues long.

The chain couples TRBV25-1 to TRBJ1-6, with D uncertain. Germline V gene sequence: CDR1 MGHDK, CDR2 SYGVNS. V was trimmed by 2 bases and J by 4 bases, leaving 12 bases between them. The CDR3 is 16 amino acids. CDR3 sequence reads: CASSELTTAYNSPLHF. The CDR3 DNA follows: TGTGCCAGCAGTGAACTGACCACAGCTTATAATTCACCCCTCCACTTT.

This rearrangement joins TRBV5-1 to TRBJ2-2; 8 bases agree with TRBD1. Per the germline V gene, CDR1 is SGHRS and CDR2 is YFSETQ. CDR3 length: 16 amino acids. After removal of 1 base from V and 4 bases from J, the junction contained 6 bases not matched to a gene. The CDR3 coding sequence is TGCGCCAGCAGCTTGCGGGCAGGGGGCACCACCGGGGAGCTGTTTTTT. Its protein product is CASSLRAGGTTGELFF.

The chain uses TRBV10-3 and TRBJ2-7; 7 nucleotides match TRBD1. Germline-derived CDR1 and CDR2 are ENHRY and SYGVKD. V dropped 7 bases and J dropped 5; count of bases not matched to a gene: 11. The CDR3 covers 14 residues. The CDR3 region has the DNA TGTGCCATCAATTCGGAGGCCAGGGGGAACGAGCAGTACTTC. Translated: CAINSEARGNEQYF.

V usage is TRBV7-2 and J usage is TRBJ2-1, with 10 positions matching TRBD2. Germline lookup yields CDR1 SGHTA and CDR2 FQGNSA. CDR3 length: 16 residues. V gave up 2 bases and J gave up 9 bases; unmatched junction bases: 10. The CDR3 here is CASSLLAGVVLGEQFF. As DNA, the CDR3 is TGTGCCAGCAGCTTACTAGCGGGAGTCGTGTTGGGTGAGCAGTTCTTC.

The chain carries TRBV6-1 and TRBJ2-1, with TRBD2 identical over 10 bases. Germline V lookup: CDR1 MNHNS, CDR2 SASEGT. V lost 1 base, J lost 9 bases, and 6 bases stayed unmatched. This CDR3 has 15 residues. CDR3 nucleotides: TGTGCCAGCAGTGAAGGCAGCGGGGGGGCCGGTGAGCAGTTCTTC. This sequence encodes CASSEGSGGAGEQFF.

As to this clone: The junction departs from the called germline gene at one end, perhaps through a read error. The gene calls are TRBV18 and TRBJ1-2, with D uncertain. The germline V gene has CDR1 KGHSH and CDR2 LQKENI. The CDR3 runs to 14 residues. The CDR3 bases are TGTGCCAGCTCCCCACTCGACGGCAACTATGGCTACACCTTC. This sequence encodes CASSPLDGNYGYTF. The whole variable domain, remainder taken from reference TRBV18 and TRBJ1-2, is NAGVMQNPRHLVRRRGQEARLRCSPMKGHSHVYWYRQLPEEGLKFMVYLQKENIIDESGMPKERFSAEFPKEGPSILRIQQVVRGDSAAYFCASSPLDGNYGYTFGSGTRLTVV.

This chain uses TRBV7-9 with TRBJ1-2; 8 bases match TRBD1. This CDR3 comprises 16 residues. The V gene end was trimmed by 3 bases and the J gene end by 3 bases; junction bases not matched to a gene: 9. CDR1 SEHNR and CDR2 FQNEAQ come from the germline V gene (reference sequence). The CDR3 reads CASSFAGQGGDYGYTF. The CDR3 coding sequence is TGTGCCAGCAGCTTCGCCGGACAGGGCGGGGACTATGGCTACACCTTC.

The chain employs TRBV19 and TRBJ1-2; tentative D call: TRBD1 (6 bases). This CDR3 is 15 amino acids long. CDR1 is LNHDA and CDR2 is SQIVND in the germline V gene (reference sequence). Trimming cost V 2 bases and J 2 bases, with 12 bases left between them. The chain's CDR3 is CASSIRGAPNYGYTF. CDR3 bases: TGTGCCAGTAGTATAAGGGGGGCTCCCAACTATGGCTACACCTTC.

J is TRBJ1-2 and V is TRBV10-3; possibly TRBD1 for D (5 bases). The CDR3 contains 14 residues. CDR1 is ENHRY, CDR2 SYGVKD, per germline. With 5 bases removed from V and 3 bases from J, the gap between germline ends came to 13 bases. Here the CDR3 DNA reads TGTGCCATCAGTCCGGGACGGAGGGACTATGGCTACACCTTC. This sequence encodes CAISPGRRDYGYTF.

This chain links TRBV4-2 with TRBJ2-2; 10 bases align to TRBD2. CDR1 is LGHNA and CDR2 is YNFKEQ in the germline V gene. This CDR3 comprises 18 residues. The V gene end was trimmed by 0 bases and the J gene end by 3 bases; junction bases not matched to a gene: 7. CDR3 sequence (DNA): TGTGCCAGCAGCCAAGAAGTGGGCCTAGCGGGGGACACCGGGGAGCTGTTTTTT. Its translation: CASSQEVGLAGDTGELFF.